The clone carrying this T cell receptor (beta chain) was seen ten or more times. Its antigen remains unidentified. The entry originates in a study of T cell repertoires in cytomegalovirus infection. Whole-study context: Evidence of both CMV infection and a matching HLA type came from public TCR beta signatures.

Overall study findings and caveats: Cumulative frequency (of public TCR beta family members) identified carriers of CMV plus the relevant HLA. The ex vivo response showed dominance by HLA-C-restricted CMV-specific TCR beta clonotypes.

This CDR3 spans 14 amino acids. Deletions cut 1 base from V and 4 bases from J, with 10 bases between. CDR1 and CDR2 from the germline V gene are MGHDK and SYGVNS. TCRdb independently ran MiXCR on the reads; one entry per CDR3 protein. The data show 500,000 to 600,000 distinct CDR3 sequences, approximately 15% seen once. This receptor was taken from a human donor in good health (CMV status not recorded). Some clones in this sample may be carry-over from other donors' samples. The rearrangement joins TRBV25-1 to TRBJ1-1; unclear D gene. Sequenced material: CD8+ T cells from PBMCs. The CDR3 is CASSESGRGTEAFF. The CDR3 nucleotides read TGTGCCAGCAGTGAATCAGGACGGGGCACTGAAGCTTTCTTT.